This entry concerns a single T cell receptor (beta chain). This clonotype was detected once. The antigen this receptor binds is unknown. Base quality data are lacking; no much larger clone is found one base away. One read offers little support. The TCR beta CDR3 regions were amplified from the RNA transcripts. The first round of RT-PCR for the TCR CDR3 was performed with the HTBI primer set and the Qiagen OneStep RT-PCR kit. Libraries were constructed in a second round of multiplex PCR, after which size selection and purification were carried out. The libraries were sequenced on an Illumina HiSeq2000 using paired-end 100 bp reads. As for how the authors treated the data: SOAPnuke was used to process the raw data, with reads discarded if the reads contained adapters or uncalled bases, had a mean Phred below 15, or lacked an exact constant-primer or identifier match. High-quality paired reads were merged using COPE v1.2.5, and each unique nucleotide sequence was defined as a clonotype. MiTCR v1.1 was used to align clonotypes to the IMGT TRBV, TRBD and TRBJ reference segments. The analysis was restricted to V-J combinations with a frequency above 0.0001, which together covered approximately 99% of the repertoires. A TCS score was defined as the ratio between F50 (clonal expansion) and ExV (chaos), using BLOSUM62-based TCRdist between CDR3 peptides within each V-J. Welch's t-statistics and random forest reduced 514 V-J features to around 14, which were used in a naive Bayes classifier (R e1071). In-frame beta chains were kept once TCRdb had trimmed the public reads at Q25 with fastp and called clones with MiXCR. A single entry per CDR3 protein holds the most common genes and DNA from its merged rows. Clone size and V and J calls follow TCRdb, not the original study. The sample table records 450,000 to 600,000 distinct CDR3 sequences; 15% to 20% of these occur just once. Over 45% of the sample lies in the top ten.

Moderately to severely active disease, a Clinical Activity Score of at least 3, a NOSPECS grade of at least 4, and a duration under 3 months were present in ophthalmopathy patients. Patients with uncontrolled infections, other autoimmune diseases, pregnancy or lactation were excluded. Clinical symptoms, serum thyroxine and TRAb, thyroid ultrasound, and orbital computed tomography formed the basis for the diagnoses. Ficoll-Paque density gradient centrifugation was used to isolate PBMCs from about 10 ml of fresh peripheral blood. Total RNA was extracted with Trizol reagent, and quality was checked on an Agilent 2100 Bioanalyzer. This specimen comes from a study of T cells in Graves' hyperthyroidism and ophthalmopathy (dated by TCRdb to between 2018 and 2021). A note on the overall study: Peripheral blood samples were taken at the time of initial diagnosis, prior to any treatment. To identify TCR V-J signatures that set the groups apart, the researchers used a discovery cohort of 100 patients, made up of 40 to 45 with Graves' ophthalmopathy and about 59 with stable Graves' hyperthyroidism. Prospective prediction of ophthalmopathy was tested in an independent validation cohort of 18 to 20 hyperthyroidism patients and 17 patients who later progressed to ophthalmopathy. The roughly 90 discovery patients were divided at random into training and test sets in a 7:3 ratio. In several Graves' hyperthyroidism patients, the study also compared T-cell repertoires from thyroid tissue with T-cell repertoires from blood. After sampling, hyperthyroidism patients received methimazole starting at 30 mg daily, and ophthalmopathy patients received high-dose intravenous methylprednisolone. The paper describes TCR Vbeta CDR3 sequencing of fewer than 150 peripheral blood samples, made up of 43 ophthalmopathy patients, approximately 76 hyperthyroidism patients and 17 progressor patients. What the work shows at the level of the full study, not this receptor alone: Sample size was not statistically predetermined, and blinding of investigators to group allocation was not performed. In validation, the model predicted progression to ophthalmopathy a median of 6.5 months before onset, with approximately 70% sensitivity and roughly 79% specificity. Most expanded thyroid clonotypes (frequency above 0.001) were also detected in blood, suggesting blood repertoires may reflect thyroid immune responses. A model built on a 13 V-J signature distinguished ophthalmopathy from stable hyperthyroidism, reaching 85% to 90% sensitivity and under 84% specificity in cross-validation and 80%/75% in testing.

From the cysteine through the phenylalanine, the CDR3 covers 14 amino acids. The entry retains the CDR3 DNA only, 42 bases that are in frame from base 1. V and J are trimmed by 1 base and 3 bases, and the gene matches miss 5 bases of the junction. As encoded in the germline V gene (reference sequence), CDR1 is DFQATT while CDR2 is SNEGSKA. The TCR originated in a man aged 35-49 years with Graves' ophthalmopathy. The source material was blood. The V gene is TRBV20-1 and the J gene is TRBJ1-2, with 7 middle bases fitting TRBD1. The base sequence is TGCAGTGCTAGAGGTGACAGGGTCGACTATGGCTACACCTTC. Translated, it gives CSARGDRVDYGYTF.